What follows is one TCR beta chain and its context. The data stem from a study of PD-L1 blockade in urothelial cancer. Pretreatment and on-treatment samples were taken, numbering 1 to 8 per patient. Generated by immunoSEQ multiplex PCR, the TCRdb table keeps only in-frame clones and is missing some. The sample contains more than 15,000 clones, 75% to 90% of which appear only once. Trimming at V came to 6 bases and at J to 2 bases, leaving 10 bases not matched to a gene. The CDR3 contains 15 residues. The germline V gene encodes CDR1 SGHAT and CDR2 FQNNGV. This specimen consisted of PBMCs, obtained around atezolizumab (anti-PD-L1) treatment. This TCR derives from a man aged 50-60 years with urothelial cancer. The chain joins TRBV11-2 to TRBJ2-7, with TRBD1 identical over 7 bases. The CDR3: CASSRPRGTAYEQYF. CDR3 DNA sequence: TGTGCCAGCAGTCGCCCTAGGGGGACAGCCTACGAGCAGTACTTC.